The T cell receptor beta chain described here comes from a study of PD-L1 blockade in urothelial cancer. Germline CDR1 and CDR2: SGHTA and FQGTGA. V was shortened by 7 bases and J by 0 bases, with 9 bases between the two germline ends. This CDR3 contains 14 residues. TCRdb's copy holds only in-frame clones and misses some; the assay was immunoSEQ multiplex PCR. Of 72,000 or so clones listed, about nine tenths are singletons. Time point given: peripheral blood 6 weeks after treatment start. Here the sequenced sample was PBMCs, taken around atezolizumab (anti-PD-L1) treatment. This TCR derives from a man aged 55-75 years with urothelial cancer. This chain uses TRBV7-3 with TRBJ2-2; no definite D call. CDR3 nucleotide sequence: TGTGCCAGCACGACTTCCGCGAACACCGGGGAGCTGTTTTTT. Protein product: CASTTSANTGELFF.